This T cell receptor (delta chain) is drawn from a study of Vδ1+ human thymocytes. Overall study findings and caveats: Bulk data may be misread because of unexpected Vdelta2 sequences. In the thymus, TRG and TRD repertoires looked highly polyclonal with Gaussian CDR3 lengths.

The template was reverse-transcribed extracted RNA. The CDR3 regions were amplified by multiplex PCR from V-gene primers to a constant-region primer. TCRdb re-called clones from the multiplex PCR reads using CATT. The top ten hold more than 0.25% of the sample, which has some 73,000 delta-chain clones, approximately 37% seen once. Germline CDR1 is GEAIGNYY and CDR2 is EKD. Trimming pared 0 bases from V and 10 bases from J, leaving 14 bases between. This CDR3 region has 13 residues. This clone was counted a few times. Its cognate antigen is unknown. The sequence derives from a boy under two years old who had congenital heart surgery. The sample was Vdelta1+ gamma-delta thymocytes from the thymus. Described subset: FACS-sorted CD3+ TCRalphabeta- TCRVdelta1+ TCRVdelta2- thymocytes. The chain has TRDV2 and TRDJ1; D not resolved. CDR3 nucleotide sequence: TGTGCCTGTGACACCAATCCGCCAGAGGGACTCATCTTT. Translation gives CACDTNPPEGLIF.